This T cell receptor beta chain is drawn from a study of blood T cell repertoires in COVID-19. Looking at the study overall: COVID-19 samples from acute and convalescent phases originated in the United States, Italy and Spain. T cells, B-cell-depleted T cells, or PBMCs supplied cDNA or gDNA.

The germline V gene encodes CDR1 SGDLS and CDR2 YYNGEE. There are 14 residues in the CDR3. Trimming removed 4 bases at V and 4 bases at J, with 14 bases between. Authors' data handling: Using reference gene primer amplification, nucleated cell counts were estimated. Method: immunoSEQ multiplex PCR; TCRdb's copy keeps in-frame clones and lacks some. V, J and clone size are those of that table, while D and trimming were read from the DNA. The sample holds about 240,000 clones; roughly 83% are singletons and the top ten take more than 9%. The chain recombines TRBV9 with TRBJ1-1; D gene unclear. The sequencing input was peripheral blood. This receptor was identified in an elderly man with acute or convalescent COVID-19. In DNA form, the CDR3 reads TGTGCCAGCAGCTCTAGCGGAAAGAGCACTGAAGCTTTCTTT. Residues: CASSSSGKSTEAFF.